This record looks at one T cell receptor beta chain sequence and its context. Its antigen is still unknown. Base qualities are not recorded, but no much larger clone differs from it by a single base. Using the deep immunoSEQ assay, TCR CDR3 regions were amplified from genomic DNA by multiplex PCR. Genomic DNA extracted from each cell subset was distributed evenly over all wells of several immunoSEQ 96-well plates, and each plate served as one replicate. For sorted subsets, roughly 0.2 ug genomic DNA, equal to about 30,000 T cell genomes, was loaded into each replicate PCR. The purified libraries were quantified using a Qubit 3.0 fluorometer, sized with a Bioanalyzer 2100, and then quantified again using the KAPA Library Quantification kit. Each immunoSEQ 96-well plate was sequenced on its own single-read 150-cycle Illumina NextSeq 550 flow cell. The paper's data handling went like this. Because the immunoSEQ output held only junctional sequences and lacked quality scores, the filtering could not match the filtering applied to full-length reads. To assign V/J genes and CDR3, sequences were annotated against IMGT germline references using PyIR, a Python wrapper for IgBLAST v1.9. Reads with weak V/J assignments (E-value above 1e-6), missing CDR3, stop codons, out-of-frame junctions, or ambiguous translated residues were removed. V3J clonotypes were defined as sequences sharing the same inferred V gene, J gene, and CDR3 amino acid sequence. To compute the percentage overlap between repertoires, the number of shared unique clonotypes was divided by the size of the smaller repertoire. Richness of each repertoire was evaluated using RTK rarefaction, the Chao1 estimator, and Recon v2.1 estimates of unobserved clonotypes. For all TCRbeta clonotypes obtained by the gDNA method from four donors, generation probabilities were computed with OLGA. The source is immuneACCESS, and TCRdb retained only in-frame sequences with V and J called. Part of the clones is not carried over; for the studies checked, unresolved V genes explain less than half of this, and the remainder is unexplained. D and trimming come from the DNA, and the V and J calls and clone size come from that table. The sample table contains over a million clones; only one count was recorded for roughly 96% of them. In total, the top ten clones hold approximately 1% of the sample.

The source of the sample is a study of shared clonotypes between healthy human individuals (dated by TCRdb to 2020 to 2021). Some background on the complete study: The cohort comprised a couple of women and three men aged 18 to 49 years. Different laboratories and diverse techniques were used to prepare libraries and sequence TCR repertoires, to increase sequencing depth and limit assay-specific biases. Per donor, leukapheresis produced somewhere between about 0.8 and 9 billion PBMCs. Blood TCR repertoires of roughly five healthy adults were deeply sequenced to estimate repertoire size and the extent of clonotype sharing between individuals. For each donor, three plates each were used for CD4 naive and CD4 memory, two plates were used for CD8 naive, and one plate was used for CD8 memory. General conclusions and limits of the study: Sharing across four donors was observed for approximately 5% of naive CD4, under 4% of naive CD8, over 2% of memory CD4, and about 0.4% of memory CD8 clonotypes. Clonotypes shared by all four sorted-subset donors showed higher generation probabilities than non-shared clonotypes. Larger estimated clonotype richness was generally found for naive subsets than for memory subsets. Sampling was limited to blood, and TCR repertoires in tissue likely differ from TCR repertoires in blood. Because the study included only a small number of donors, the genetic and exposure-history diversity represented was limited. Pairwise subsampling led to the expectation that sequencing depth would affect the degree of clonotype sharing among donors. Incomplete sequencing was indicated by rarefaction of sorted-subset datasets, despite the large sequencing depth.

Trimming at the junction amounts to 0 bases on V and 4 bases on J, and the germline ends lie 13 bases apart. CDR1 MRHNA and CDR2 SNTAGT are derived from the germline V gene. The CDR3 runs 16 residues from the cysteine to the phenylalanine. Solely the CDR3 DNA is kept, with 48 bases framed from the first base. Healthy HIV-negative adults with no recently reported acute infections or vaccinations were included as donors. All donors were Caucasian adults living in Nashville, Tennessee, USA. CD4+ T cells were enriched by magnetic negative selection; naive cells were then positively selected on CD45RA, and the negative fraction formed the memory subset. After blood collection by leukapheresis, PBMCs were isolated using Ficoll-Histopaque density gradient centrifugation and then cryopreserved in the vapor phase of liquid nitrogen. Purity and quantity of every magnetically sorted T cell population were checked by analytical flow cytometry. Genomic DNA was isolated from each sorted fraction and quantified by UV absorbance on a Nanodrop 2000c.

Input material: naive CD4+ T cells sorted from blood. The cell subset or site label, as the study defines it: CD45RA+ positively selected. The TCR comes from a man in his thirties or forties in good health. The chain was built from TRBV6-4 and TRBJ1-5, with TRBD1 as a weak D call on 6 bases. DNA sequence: TGTGCCAGCAGTGACTCAAGTACAGGGAAGAATCAGCCCCAGCATTTT. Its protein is CASSDSSTGKNQPQHF.